Listed here are 5 T cell receptor beta chains from one sample, sequenced in a study of blood T cell repertoires in COVID-19. Data came from immunoSEQ multiplex PCR; TCRdb stores just in-frame clones and leaves some out. This sample has approximately 200,000 clones, with 87% found just once. Sequences were obtained from PBMCs or T cells enriched from blood (not recorded which). The receptors here all came from a woman aged 25 to 45 who had recovered from COVID-19.

The J gene is TRBJ1-6, the V gene TRBV9, with 9 bases matching TRBD1. Germline V gene data show CDR1 as SGDLS and CDR2 as YYNGEE. The CDR3 consists of 16 residues. Trimming at V came to 2 bases and at J to 7 bases, leaving 7 bases not matched to a gene. DNA of the CDR3: TGTGCCAGCAGCGTTACAGGGGGCGCGGGGAATTCACCCCTCCACTTT. This sequence encodes CASSVTGGAGNSPLHF.

The V and J genes are TRBV15 and TRBJ2-1, with 7 bases matching TRBD2. V gave up 0 bases and J gave up 6 bases; unmatched junction bases: 11. From germline, CDR1 is LNHNV and CDR2 YYDKDF (reference sequence). This CDR3 is built from 17 residues. CDR3 protein: CATSRDSMGGSINEQFF. The CDR3 DNA reads TGTGCCACCAGCAGAGATAGCATGGGCGGGAGTATCAATGAGCAGTTCTTC.

This clone was detected only a few times. The gene calls are TRBV18 and TRBJ2-7, with TRBD1 matching over 10 bases. CDR3 length: 16 residues. The germline CDR1 and CDR2 sequences are KGHSH and LQKENI. The V gene end was trimmed by 0 bases and the J gene end by 6 bases; junction bases not matched to a gene: 8. The CDR3 region has the DNA TGTGCCAGCTCACCACCTCACCGGGACAGGGGTTCCGAGCAGTACTTC. Amino acids: CASSPPHRDRGSEQYF.

The gene calls are TRBV12-3 or TRBV12-4 and TRBJ2-3; 9 bases are a match to TRBD2. CDR3 size: 13 residues. V dropped 6 bases and J dropped 6; count of bases not matched to a gene: 4. The CDR3 reads CASSRLAGDTQYF. CDR3 in DNA: TGTGCCAGCAGCCGGCTAGCGGGGGATACGCAGTATTTT.

The chain has TRBV6-5 and TRBJ2-7, with 7 bases that match TRBD1. This CDR3 spans 15 amino acids. Losses at the gene ends were 5 bases for V and 0 bases for J; bases not matched to a gene: 7. Germline V gene lookup returns CDR1 MNHEY and CDR2 SVGAGI. Here the CDR3 reads CASSQPRQGSYEQYF. The CDR3 bases are TGTGCCAGCAGTCAACCAAGACAGGGCTCCTACGAGCAGTACTTC.